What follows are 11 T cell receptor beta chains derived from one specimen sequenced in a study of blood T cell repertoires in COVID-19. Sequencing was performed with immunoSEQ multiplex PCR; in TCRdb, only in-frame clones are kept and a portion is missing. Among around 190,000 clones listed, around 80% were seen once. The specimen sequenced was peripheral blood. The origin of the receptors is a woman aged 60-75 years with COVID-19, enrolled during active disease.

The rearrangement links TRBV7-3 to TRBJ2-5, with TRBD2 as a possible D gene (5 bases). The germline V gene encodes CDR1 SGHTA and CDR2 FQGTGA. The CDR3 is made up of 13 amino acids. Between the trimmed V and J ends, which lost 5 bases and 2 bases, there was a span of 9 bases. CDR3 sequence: CASSRGDQETQYF. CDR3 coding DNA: TGTGCCAGCAGCCGGGGAGATCAAGAGACCCAGTACTTC.

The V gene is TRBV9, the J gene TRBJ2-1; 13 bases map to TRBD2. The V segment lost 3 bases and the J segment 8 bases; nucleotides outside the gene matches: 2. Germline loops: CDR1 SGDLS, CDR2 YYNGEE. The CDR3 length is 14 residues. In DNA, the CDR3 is TGTGCCAGCAGCGGGACTAGCGGGAGCTATGAGCAGTTCTTC. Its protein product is CASSGTSGSYEQFF.

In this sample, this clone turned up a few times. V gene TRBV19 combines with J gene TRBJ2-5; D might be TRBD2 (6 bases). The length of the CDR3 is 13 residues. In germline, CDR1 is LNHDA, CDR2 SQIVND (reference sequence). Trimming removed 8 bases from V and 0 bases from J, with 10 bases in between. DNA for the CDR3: TGTGCCAGTGAGGGCGGGGACCAAGAGACCCAGTACTTC. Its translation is CASEGGDQETQYF. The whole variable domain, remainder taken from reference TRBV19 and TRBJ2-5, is DGGITQSPKYLFRKEGQNVTLSCEQNLNHDAMYWYRQDPGQGLRLIYYSQIVNDFQKGDIAEGYSVSREKKESFPLTVTSAQKNPTAFYLCASEGGDQETQYFGPGTRLLVL.

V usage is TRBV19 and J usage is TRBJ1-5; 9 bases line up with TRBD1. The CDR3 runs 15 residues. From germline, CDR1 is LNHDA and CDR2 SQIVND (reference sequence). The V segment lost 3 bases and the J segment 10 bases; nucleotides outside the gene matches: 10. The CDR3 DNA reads TGTGCCAGTAGTATGGGGCTCGGACAGGGGATCCCCCAGCATTTT. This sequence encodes CASSMGLGQGIPQHF.

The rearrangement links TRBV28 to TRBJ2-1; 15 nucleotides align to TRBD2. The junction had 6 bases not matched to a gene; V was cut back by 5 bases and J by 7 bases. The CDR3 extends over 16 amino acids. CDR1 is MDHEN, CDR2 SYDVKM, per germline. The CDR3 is CASSGLAGGSRNEQFF. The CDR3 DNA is TGTGCCAGCAGTGGACTAGCGGGAGGGAGCAGAAATGAGCAGTTCTTC. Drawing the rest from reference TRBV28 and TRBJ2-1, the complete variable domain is DVKVTQSSRYLVKRTGEKVFLECVQDMDHENMFWYRQDPGLGLRLIYFSYDVKMKEKGDIPEGYSVSREKKERFSLILESASTNQTSMYLCASSGLAGGSRNEQFFGPGTRLTVL.

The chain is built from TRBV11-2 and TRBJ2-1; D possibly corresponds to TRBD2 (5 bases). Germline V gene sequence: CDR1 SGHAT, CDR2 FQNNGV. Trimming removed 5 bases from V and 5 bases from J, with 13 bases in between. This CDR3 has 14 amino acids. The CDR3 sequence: CASSPSAANNEQFF. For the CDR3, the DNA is TGTGCCAGCAGCCCCTCAGCGGCCAACAATGAGCAGTTCTTC.

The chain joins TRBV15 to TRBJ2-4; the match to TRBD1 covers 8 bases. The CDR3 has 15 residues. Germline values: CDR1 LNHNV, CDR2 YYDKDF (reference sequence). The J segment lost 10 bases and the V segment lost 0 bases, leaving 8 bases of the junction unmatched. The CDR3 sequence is CATSRDQGAPGIQYF. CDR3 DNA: TGTGCCACCAGCAGAGATCAGGGGGCGCCCGGGATTCAGTACTTC.

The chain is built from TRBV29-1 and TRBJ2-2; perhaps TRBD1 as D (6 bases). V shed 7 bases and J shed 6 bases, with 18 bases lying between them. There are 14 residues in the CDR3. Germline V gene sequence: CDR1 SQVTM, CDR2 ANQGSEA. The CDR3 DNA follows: TGCAGCGCTACCTACCAACAGGGCTCCGGGGAGCTGTTTTTT. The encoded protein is CSATYQQGSGELFF.

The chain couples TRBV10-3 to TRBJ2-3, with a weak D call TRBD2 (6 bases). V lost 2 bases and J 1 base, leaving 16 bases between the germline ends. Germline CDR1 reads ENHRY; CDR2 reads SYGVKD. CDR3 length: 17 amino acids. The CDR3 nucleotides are TGTGCCATCAGTGAGCCGGGGACTTCCCTCGGCACAGATACGCAGTATTTT. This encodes CAISEPGTSLGTDTQYF.

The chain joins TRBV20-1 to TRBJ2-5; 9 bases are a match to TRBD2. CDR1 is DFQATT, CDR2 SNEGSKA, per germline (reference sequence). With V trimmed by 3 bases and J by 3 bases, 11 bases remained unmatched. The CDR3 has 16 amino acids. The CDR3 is CSASRRVLAGKETQYF. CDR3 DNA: TGCAGTGCTAGTAGGAGAGTCCTAGCGGGGAAAGAGACCCAGTACTTC.

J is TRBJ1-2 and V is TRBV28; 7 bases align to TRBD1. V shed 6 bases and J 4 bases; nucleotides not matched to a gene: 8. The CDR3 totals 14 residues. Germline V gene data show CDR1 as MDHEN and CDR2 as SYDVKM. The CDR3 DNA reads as TGTGCCAGCAGACCCCCGGGACAGCTCTATGGCTACACCTTC. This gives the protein CASRPPGQLYGYTF.